The 8 T cell receptor beta chains in this list originate from one sample, sequenced in a study of graft-versus-host responses after intestinal transplantation. Repertoires were generated with immunoSEQ multiplex PCR, while TCRdb's copy carries only in-frame clones and drops some. The sample lists about 82,000 clones, around 91% occurring once. These receptors lack a known antigen. The source was unstimulated CD4+ T cells sorted from spleen or lymph node cells, collected before intestinal transplant. These receptor sequences come from a human donor who received an intestinal transplant.

A few counts support this clone. The V and J genes are TRBV19 and TRBJ2-7, with D tentatively TRBD1 (6 bases). The germline gives CDR1 LNHDA, CDR2 SQIVND (reference sequence). This CDR3 contains 15 residues. Between the trimmed V and J ends, which lost 3 bases and 3 bases, there was a span of 15 bases. The DNA for the CDR3 is TGTGCCAGTAGTATCGCAGGGGCCCTCCGCTACGAGCAGTACTTC. Translating it yields CASSIAGALRYEQYF.

This chain joins TRBV7-2 and TRBJ2-7, with 8 bases aligning to TRBD1. The ends lost 5 bases at V and 4 bases at J; junction bases unmatched: 4. The CDR3 has 13 amino acids. Germline assignment: CDR1 SGHTA and CDR2 FQGNSA. The CDR3 loop reads CASSRQGRYEQYF. The CDR3 bases are TGTGCCAGCAGCCGACAGGGGCGGTACGAGCAGTACTTC.

For the CDR3, the DNA is TGCGCCAGCAGCGGCGGACAGGATGTGTGGGGCTACACCTTC. Its protein product is CASSGGQDVWGYTF. The chain has TRBV5-1 and TRBJ1-2; 7 positions agree with TRBD1. Trimming at V came to 4 bases and at J to 8 bases, leaving 11 bases not matched to a gene. The CDR3 is made up of 14 amino acids. Germline CDR1 SGHRS, CDR2 YFSETQ.

This chain uses TRBV6-5 with TRBJ2-7, with TRBD1 matching 9 bases. The germline V gene encodes CDR1 MNHEY and CDR2 SVGAGI. The ends lost 5 bases at V and 2 bases at J; junction bases unmatched: 4. The CDR3 has 14 residues. This CDR3 reads CASSIRQGAYEQYF. The CDR3 DNA follows: TGTGCCAGCAGTATACGACAGGGGGCCTACGAGCAGTACTTC.

The genes are TRBV4-1 and TRBJ1-1; a possible D gene is TRBD1 (5 bases). This CDR3 is built from 15 residues. V dropped 3 bases and J dropped 1 base, with 12 bases sitting between them. Germline CDR1 and CDR2: MGHRA and YSYEKL. The CDR3 loop reads CASSHLGQRNTEAFF. Here the CDR3 DNA reads TGCGCCAGCAGCCACCTCGGACAACGGAACACTGAAGCTTTCTTT.

The chain is built from TRBV5-1 and TRBJ2-1, with a possible D match to TRBD2 (6 bases). Germline CDR1 is SGHRS and CDR2 is YFSETQ. V lost 5 bases to trimming and J lost 6 bases, with 9 bases between them. The CDR3 is 12 amino acids. In DNA, the CDR3 is TGCGCCAGCAGGCGGGACCTCAATGAGCAGTTCTTC. Translating it yields CASRRDLNEQFF.

The rearrangement uses TRBV19 and TRBJ1-2, with D uncertain. Trimming removed 7 bases from V and 3 bases from J, with 12 bases in between. CDR1 and CDR2 (germline): LNHDA, SQIVND (reference sequence). The CDR3 length is 13 residues. In nucleotides, the CDR3 is TGTGCCAGTAAAGGAGAGGGATACTATGGCTACACCTTC. It yields the protein CASKGEGYYGYTF.

The J gene is TRBJ2-2, the V gene TRBV5-1; D is perhaps TRBD1 (6 bases). Germline V lookup: CDR1 SGHRS, CDR2 YFSETQ. CDR3 length: 14 residues. The ends were cut back, 0 bases at V and 5 bases at J, with 8 bases in the middle. The CDR3 spells CASSLVQGTGELFF. The DNA of the CDR3 is TGCGCCAGCAGCTTGGTTCAGGGGACCGGGGAGCTGTTTTTT.